In its sample, the clone carrying this T cell receptor (beta chain) was seen a few times. Germline V gene data show CDR1 as DFQATT and CDR2 as SNEGSKA (reference sequence). Trimming stripped 5 bases from V and 2 bases from J, with 13 bases between. The CDR3 is 15 residues long. The record originates from a study of T-cell reconstitution after alpha-beta-depleted transplantation in children. It was with unique molecular identifiers that the TCRbeta library was prepared. TCRdb ran MiXCR on the PCR reads and lists one entry per CDR3 protein. Of about 640,000 distinct CDR3 sequences listed, roughly 15% were seen once; the top ten hold over 0.95%.

This clonotype was sampled from a human donor who donated a stem cell graft to a child with acute myeloid leukemia. The V call is TRBV20-1, the J call TRBJ2-6; D unclear. Sample: PBMCs from the stem cell graft donor, taken from the stem cell graft. CDR3 coding DNA: TGCAGTGCTTCCCGTTCGGGCCCTGGGGCCAACGTCCTGACTTTC. Amino acid sequence: CSASRSGPGANVLTF.